These 2 T cell receptor beta chains were sequenced from one sample in a study of CD8 T cells in ankylosing spondylitis. TCRdb fed the 5' RACE reads into MiXCR, producing one record per CDR3 protein. Here the sample spans about 360,000 distinct CDR3 sequences, roughly 15% being singletons. Specimen: blood, either unsorted or a sorted T cell fraction (not recorded which). The receptor set was obtained from a male donor with ankylosing spondylitis or in good health (not recorded which).

This clonotype was found many times. The J gene is TRBJ2-1, the V gene TRBV20-1; TRBD2 matches 9 bases. Germline lookup yields CDR1 DFQATT and CDR2 SNEGSKA (reference sequence). The CDR3 extends over 16 amino acids. V shed 1 base, J shed 7 bases, and the junction held 11 bases outside the gene matches. In nucleotides, the CDR3 is TGCAGTGCTAGAGTTCCCGGCGGGGGGGCCACGAATGAGCAGTTCTTC. Translating it yields CSARVPGGGATNEQFF.

The chain is built from TRBV18 and TRBJ1-2, with TRBD1 matching 8 bases. CDR1 is KGHSH, CDR2 LQKENI, per germline. The CDR3 has 18 residues. The V segment lost 1 base and the J segment 3 bases; nucleotides outside the gene matches: 13. The CDR3 DNA sequence: TGTGCCAGCTCACCACGGGGTGTTATGTCAGGGGGCGACTATGGCTACACCTTC. Protein sequence: CASSPRGVMSGGDYGYTF.